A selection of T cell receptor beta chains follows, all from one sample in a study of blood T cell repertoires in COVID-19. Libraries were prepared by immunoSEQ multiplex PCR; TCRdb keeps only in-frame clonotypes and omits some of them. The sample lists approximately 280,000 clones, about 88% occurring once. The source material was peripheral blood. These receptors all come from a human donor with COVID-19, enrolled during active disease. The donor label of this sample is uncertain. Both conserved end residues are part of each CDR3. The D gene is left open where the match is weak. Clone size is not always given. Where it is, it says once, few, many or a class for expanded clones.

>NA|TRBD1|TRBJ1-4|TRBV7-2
CASSFDREEKLFF
TGTGCCAGCAGCTTCGACAGGGAGGAAAAACTGTTTTTT
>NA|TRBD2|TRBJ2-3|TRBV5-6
CASSLRLAGLTDTQYF
TGTGCCAGCAGCTTGCGGCTAGCGGGCCTCACAGATACGCAGTATTTT
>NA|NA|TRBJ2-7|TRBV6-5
CASRPSGQGIYEQYF
TGTGCCAGCAGGCCATCGGGGCAGGGGATCTACGAGCAGTACTTC
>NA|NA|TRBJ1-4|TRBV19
CASSINGGHEKLFF
TGTGCCAGTAGTATAAACGGGGGGCACGAAAAACTGTTTTTT
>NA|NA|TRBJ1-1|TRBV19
CASRPREGGTEAFF
TGTGCCAGTAGGCCCAGGGAGGGGGGCACTGAAGCTTTCTTT
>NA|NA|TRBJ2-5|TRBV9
CASNRQEQETQYF
TGTGCCAGCAACCGTCAGGAACAAGAGACCCAGTACTTC
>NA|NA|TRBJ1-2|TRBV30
CAWSRGNYGYTF
TGTGCCTGGAGTCGCGGTAACTATGGCTACACCTTC
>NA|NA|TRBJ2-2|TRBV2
CASSRENTGELFF
TGTGCCAGCAGCCGCGAGAACACCGGGGAGCTGTTTTTT
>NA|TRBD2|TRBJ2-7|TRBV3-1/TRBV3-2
CASSQGIAGVYEQYF
TGTGCCAGCAGCCAAGGAATAGCGGGAGTCTACGAGCAGTACTTC
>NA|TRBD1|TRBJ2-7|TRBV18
CASSPGETGGRYEQYF
TGTGCCAGCTCACCAGGGGAGACAGGGGGGAGGTACGAGCAGTACTTC
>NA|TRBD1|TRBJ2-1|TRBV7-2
CASSFGQGNYNEQFF
TGTGCCAGCAGCTTCGGACAGGGGAACTACAATGAGCAGTTCTTC
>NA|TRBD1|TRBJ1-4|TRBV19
CASSQTGGVEKLFF
TGTGCCAGTAGTCAGACAGGGGGCGTTGAAAAACTGTTTTTT
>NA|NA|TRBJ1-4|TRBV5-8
CASSFLGGRNEKLFF
TGTGCCAGCAGCTTTTTGGGGGGTCGGAATGAAAAACTGTTTTTT
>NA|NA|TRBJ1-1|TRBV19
CASSIGGGDTEAFF
TGTGCCAGTAGTATTGGCGGGGGGGACACTGAAGCTTTCTTT
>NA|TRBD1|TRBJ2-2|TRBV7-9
CASSFGTGRTGELFF
TGTGCCAGCAGCTTCGGGACAGGACGAACCGGGGAGCTGTTTTTT
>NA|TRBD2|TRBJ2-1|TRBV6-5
CASSPGLAGNNEQFF
TGTGCCAGCAGCCCCGGACTAGCGGGTAACAATGAGCAGTTCTTC
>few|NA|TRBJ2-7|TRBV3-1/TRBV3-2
CASSSELGQYF
TGTGCCAGCAGCTCCGAACTCGGGCAGTACTTC
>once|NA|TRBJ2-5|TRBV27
CASSLSGSGETQYF
TGTGCCAGCAGTTTATCGGGGAGCGGGGAGACCCAGTACTTC
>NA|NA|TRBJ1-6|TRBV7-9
CASNSGLGGSPLHF
TGTGCCAGCAACTCAGGCTTAGGGGGATCACCCCTCCACTTT
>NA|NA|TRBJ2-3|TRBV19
CASRPAFRGTDTQYF
TGTGCCAGTAGACCCGCGTTTAGAGGCACAGATACGCAGTATTTT